A selection of T cell receptor beta chains follows, all from one sample in a study of cytomegalovirus exposure and HLA in healthy donors. Libraries were prepared by immunoSEQ multiplex PCR; TCRdb keeps only in-frame clonotypes and omits some of them. The sample holds tens of thousands of clones, approximately 93% seen once. Material for sequencing was PBMCs. These receptor sequences come from a young woman in good health and CMV-seronegative. CDR3s include the opening cysteine and the closing phenylalanine or tryptophan. The D gene is left open where the match is weak. Not every row has a clone size; where given, it reads once, few, many or a size class.

>once|TRBV6-1|TRBD1|TRBJ2-3
TGTGCCAGCAGTGAAACTTACAGGGGGCATACGCAGTATTTT
CASSETYRGHTQYF
>NA|TRBV6-1|TRBD1|TRBJ2-5
TGTGCCAGCAGTGAAGCAGTGGGACAGGGAGGGGAGACCCAGTACTTC
CASSEAVGQGGETQYF
>NA|TRBV19|NA|TRBJ2-7
TGTGCCAGTAGTAGAACAGGGAACTCCTACGAGCAGTACTTC
CASSRTGNSYEQYF
>NA|TRBV2|NA|TRBJ1-1
TGTGCCAGCTGGAGCAGTCTTGACACTGAAGCTTTCTTT
CASWSSLDTEAFF
>NA|TRBV5-4|TRBD1|TRBJ2-6
TGTGCCAGCAGCTGGGCCGGGACAGCCTCTGGGGCCAACGTCCTGACTTTC
CASSWAGTASGANVLTF
>once|TRBV5-6|TRBD2|TRBJ2-1
TGTGCCAGCAGCTTGGTGGGAGGGGTTGAGCAGTTCTTC
CASSLVGGVEQFF
>NA|TRBV10-1|NA|TRBJ2-2
TGCGCCAGCAGTGACTCCGCCGGGGAGCTGTTTTTT
CASSDSAGELFF
>NA|TRBV5-4|NA|TRBJ2-7
TGTGCCAGCAGCTTGGAGTCAGGGACCTACGAGCAGTACTTC
CASSLESGTYEQYF
>NA|TRBV5-1|NA|TRBJ2-1
TGCGCCAGCGCCGTGATAGCCGATGAGCAGTTCTTC
CASAVIADEQFF
>NA|TRBV9|NA|TRBJ2-2
TGTGCCAGCAGCGTAGTTAACGGGGAGCTGTTTTTT
CASSVVNGELFF
>NA|TRBV7-9|NA|TRBJ2-7
TGTGCCAGCAGCTACGGGGCGGGGGCCTATAGCGAGCAGTACTTC
CASSYGAGAYSEQYF
>NA|TRBV18|NA|TRBJ2-5
TGTGCCAGCTCACCACCGGCCAGGAAAGAGGAGACCCAGTACTTC
CASSPPARKEETQYF
>NA|TRBV28|NA|TRBJ1-2
TGTGCCAGCAATATTCCAGGAACCTATGGCTACACCTTC
CASNIPGTYGYTF
>NA|TRBV5-4|NA|TRBJ1-1
TGTGCCAGCAGCTTGGGGATGGGGGCCACTGAAGCTTTCTTT
CASSLGMGATEAFF
>NA|TRBV7-8|TRBD1|TRBJ2-2
TGTGCCATCGCTGACAGGGGGCAAACGGGGAACACCGGGGAGCTGTTTTTT
CAIADRGQTGNTGELFF